This T cell receptor beta chain was profiled in a study of T cell responses to AZD1222 COVID-19 vaccine. Study-wide findings and caveats: Clonal diversity may have been underestimated, and the donors were mostly white British, with more females than males. Repertoires were obtained solely post-peak T cell response.

TCRdb keeps only in-frame clones here, not all; method: immunoSEQ multiplex PCR. This sample carries under 150,000 clones, around 86% of them seen once, and the ten largest clones take approximately 4%. Turning to this clone: Its antigen remains unidentified.

The germline V gene encodes CDR1 MNHEY and CDR2 SMNVEV (reference sequence). The germline V and J ends were trimmed by 4 bases and 6 bases, with 11 bases remaining between them. This CDR3 contains 13 residues. The clonotype was recovered from an adult in good health. Source: peripheral blood, taken on day 0 of MenACWY control vaccination. V usage is TRBV27 and J usage is TRBJ2-3, with D possibly matching TRBD2 (6 bases). DNA of the CDR3: TGTGCCAGCAGTTCCACCCGGGGGGATACGCAGTATTTT. It specifies CASSSTRGDTQYF.